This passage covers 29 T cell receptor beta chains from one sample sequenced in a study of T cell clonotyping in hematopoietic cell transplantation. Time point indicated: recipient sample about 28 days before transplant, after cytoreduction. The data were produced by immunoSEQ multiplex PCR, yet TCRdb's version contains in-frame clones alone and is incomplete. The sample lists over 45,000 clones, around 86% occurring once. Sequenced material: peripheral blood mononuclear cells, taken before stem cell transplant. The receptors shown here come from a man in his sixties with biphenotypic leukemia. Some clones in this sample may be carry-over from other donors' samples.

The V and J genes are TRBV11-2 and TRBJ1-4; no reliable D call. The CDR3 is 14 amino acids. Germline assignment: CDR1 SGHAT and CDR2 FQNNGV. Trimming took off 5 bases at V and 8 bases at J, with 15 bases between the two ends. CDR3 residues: CASSPLGVLEKLFF. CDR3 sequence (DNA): TGTGCCAGCAGCCCCCTGGGTGTTTTAGAAAAACTGTTTTTT.

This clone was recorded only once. Here the CDR3 DNA reads TGTGCCAGCAGACGGGGTAGCAATCAGCCCCAGCATTTT. This gives the protein CASRRGSNQPQHF. This chain links TRBV6-5 with TRBJ1-5; D remains ambiguous. The CDR3 has 13 amino acids. Germline lookup yields CDR1 MNHEY and CDR2 SVGAGI. V lost 6 bases to trimming and J lost 0 bases, with 6 bases between them.

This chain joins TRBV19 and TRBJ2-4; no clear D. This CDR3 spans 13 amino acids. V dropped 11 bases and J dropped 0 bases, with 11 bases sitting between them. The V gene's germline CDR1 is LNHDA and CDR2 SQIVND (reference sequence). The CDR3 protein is CASKTVAKNIQYF. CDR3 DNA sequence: TGTGCCTCAAAAACCGTAGCCAAAAACATTCAGTACTTC.

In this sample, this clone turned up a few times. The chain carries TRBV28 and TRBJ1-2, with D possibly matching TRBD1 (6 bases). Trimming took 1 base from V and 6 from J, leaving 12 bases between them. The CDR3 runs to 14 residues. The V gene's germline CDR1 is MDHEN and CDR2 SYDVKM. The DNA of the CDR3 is TGTGCCAGCAGTTTATCGGGGGGGCTGGATGGCTACACCTTC. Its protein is CASSLSGGLDGYTF.

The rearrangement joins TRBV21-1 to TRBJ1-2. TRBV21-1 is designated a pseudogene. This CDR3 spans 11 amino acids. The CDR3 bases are TGTGCCAGCCCGGGGGGCTATGGCTACACCTTC. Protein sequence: CASPGGYGYTF.

Here the CDR3 DNA reads TGTGCCAGCCGGACCTCCTACGAGCAGTACTTC. It codes for CASRTSYEQYF. The V gene is TRBV25-1, the J gene TRBJ2-7; D gene ambiguous. CDR3 size: 11 residues. Per germline, CDR1 MGHDK and CDR2 SYGVNS. V was shortened by 8 bases and J by 0 bases, with 5 bases between the two germline ends.

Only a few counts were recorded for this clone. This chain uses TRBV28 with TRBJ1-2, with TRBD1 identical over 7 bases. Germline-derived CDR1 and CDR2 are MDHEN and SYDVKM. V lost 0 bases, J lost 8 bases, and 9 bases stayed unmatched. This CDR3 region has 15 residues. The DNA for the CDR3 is TGTGCCAGCAGTTTATGGACAGGGACGGGAGGAGGCTACACCTTC. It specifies CASSLWTGTGGGYTF.

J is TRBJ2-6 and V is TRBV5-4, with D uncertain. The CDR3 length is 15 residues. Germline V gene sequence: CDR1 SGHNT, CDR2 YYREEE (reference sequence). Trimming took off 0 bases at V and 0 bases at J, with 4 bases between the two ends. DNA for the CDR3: TGTGCCAGCAGCTTGGGGGGCTCTGGGGCCAACGTCCTGACTTTC. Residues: CASSLGGSGANVLTF.

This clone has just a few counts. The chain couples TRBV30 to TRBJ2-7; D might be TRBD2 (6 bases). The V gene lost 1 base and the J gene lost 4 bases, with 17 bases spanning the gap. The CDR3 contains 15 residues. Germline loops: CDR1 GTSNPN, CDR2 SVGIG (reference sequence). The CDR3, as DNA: TGTGCCTGGAGTGACCGGGGAGCGGGCCCTTACGAGCAGTACTTC. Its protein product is CAWSDRGAGPYEQYF.

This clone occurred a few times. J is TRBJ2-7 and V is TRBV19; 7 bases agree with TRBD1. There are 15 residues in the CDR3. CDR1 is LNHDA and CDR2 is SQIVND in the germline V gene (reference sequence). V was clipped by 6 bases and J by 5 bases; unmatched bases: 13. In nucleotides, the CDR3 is TGTGCCAGTAGAACGGGAAAGGGGGCTATCGACGAGCAGTACTTC. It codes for CASRTGKGAIDEQYF.

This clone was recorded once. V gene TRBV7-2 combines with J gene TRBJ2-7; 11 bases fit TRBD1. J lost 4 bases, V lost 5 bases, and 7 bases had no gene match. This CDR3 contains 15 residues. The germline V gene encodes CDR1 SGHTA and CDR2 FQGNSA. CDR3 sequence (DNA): TGTGCCAGCAGCCAGCCGGGACAGGGGGTGTACGAGCAGTACTTC. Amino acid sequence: CASSQPGQGVYEQYF. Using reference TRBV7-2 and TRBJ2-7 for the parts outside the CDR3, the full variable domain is GAGVSQSPSNKVTEKGKDVELRCDPISGHTALYWYRQSLGQGLEFLIYFQGNSAPDKSGLPSDRFSAERTGGSVSTLTIQRTQQEDSAVYLCASSQPGQGVYEQYFGPGTRLTVT.

The CDR3 region is CASSQPGLAPYNEQFF. Written as DNA, the CDR3 is TGCGCCAGCAGCCAACCGGGACTAGCTCCCTACAATGAGCAGTTCTTC. V usage is TRBV4-1 and J usage is TRBJ2-1; 9 bases match TRBD2. The trim removed 2 bases at V and 2 bases at J, leaving 4 bases unmatched. Germline CDR1 MGHRA, CDR2 YSYEKL. This CDR3 contains 16 residues.

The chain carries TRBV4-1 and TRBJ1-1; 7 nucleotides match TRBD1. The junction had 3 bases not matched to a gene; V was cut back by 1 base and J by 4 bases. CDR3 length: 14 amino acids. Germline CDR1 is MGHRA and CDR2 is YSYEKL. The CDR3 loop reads CASSQVGTATEAFF. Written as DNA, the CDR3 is TGCGCCAGCAGCCAAGTGGGGACAGCCACTGAAGCTTTCTTT.

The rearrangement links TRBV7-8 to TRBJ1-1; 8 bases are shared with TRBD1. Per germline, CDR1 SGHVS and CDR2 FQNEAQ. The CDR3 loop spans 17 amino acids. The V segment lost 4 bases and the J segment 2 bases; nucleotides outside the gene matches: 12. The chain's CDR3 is CASSSLPGTGLNTEAFF. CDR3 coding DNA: TGTGCCAGCAGCTCCTTACCGGGGACAGGCCTCAACACTGAAGCTTTCTTT. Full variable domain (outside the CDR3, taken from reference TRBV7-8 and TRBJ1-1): GAGVSQSPRYKVAKRGQDVALRCDPISGHVSLFWYQQALGQGPEFLTYFQNEAQLDKSGLPSDRFFAERPEGSVSTLKIQRTQQEDSAVYLCASSSLPGTGLNTEAFFGQGTRLTVV.

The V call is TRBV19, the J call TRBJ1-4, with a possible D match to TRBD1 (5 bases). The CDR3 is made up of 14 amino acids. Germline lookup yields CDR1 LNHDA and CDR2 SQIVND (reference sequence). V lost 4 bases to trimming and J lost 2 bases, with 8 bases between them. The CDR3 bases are TGTGCCAGTAGTACGCGGGGGACTAATGAAAAACTGTTTTTT. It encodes CASSTRGTNEKLFF.

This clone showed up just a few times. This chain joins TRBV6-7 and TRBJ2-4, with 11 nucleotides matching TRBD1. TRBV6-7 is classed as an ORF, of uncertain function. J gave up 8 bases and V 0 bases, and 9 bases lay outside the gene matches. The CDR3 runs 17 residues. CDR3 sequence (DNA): TGTGCCAGCAGTTACTCCCCCGGGACAGGGGGTTCAGACATTCAGTACTTC. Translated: CASSYSPGTGGSDIQYF.

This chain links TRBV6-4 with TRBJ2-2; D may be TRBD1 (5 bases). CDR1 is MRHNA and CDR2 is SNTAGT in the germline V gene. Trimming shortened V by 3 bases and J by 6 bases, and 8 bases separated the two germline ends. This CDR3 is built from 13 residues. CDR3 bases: TGTGCCAGCAGTGAATGGGGCGCCGGGGAGCTGTTTTTT. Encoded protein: CASSEWGAGELFF.

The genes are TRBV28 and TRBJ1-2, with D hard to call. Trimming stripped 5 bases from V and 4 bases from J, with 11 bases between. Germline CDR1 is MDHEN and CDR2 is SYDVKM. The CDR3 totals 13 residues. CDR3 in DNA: TGTGCCAGCAGTGTGGGGAACCCCTATGGCTACACCTTC. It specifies CASSVGNPYGYTF.

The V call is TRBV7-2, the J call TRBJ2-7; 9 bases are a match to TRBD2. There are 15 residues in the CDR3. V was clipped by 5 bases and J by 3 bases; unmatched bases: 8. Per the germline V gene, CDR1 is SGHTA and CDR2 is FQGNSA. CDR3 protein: CASSGRAGGFYEQYF. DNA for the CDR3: TGTGCCAGCAGCGGGCGAGCGGGAGGCTTCTACGAGCAGTACTTC.

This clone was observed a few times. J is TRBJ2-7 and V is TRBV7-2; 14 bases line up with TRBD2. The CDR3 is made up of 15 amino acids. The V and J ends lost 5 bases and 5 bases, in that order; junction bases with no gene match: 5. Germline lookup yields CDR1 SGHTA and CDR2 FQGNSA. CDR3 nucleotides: TGTGCCAGCAGCCCGACTAGCGGGAGGGCAGACGAGCAGTACTTC. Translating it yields CASSPTSGRADEQYF.

The CDR3 coding sequence is TGTGCCATCGGGCTAGCGGGAGGGAATAATGAGCAGTTCTTC. Translated: CAIGLAGGNNEQFF. This chain uses TRBV10-3 with TRBJ2-1; 12 bases agree with TRBD2. The junction had 6 bases not matched to a gene; V was cut back by 8 bases and J by 7 bases. The CDR3 extends over 14 amino acids. Germline V gives CDR1 ENHRY, CDR2 SYGVKD.

The CDR3 here is CASRRGPEGDEQYF. The CDR3 bases are TGTGCCAGCAGGCGCGGGCCGGAGGGCGACGAGCAGTACTTC. The rearrangement uses TRBV2 and TRBJ2-7, with a tentative D call TRBD2 (6 bases). This CDR3 spans 14 amino acids. Germline V gives CDR1 SNHLY, CDR2 FYNNEI. The germline V and J ends were trimmed by 6 bases and 5 bases, with 17 bases remaining between them.

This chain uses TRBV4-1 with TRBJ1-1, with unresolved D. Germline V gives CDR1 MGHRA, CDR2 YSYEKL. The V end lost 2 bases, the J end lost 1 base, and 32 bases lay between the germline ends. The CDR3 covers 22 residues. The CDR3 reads CASSQKASLFSPDPSRNTEAFF. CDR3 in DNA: TGCGCCAGCAGCCAAAAGGCTTCTCTTTTCTCCCCGGACCCCTCAAGGAACACTGAAGCTTTCTTT.

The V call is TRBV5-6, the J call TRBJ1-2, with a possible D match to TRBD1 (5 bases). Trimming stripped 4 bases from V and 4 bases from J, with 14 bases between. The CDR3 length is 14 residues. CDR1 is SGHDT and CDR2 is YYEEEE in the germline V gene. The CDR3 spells CASSRRDGPYGYTF. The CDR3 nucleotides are TGTGCCAGCAGCCGTCGGGACGGACCCTATGGCTACACCTTC.

The CDR3 sequence is CASSLRQGGFSTDTQYF. DNA for the CDR3: TGTGCCAGCAGTTTAAGACAGGGGGGATTTAGCACAGATACGCAGTATTTT. The chain joins TRBV27 to TRBJ2-3; 9 positions match TRBD1. The CDR3 is 17 amino acids. Germline CDR1 and CDR2: MNHEY and SMNVEV (reference sequence). V was pared by 2 bases and J by 0 bases, with 6 bases of the junction left unmatched.

The CDR3 coding sequence is TGCGCCAGCAGCCCGGGAAGAGGGGAGCTGTTTTTT. It translates to CASSPGRGELFF. V and J are TRBV4-3 and TRBJ2-2, with a tentative D call TRBD2 (5 bases). The germline gives CDR1 LGHNA, CDR2 YSLEER. The CDR3 loop spans 12 amino acids. With 4 bases removed from V and 8 bases from J, the gap between germline ends came to 8 bases.

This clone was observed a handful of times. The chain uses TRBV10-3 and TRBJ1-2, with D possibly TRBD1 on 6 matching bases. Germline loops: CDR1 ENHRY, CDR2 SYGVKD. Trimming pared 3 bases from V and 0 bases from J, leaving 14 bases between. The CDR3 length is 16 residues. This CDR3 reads CAISEGGGVSNYGYTF. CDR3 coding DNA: TGTGCCATCAGTGAAGGAGGGGGGGTATCTAACTATGGCTACACCTTC.

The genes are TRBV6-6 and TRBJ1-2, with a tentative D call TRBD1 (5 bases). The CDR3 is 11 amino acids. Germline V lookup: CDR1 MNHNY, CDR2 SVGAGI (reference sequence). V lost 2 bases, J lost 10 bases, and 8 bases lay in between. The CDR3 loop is CASSYGGAYTF. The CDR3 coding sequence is TGTGCCAGCAGTTACGGTGGGGCCTACACCTTC.

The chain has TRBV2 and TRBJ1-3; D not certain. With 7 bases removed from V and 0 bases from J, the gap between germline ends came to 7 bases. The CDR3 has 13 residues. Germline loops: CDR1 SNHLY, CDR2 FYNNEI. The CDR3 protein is CASKTDSGNTIYF. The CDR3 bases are TGTGCCAGCAAGACGGACTCTGGAAACACCATATATTTT. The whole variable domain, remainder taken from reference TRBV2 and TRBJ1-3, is EPEVTQTPSHQVTQMGQEVILRCVPISNHLYFYWYRQILGQKVEFLVSFYNNEISEKSEIFDDQFSVERPDGSNFTLKIRSTKLEDSAMYFCASKTDSGNTIYFGEGSWLTVV.